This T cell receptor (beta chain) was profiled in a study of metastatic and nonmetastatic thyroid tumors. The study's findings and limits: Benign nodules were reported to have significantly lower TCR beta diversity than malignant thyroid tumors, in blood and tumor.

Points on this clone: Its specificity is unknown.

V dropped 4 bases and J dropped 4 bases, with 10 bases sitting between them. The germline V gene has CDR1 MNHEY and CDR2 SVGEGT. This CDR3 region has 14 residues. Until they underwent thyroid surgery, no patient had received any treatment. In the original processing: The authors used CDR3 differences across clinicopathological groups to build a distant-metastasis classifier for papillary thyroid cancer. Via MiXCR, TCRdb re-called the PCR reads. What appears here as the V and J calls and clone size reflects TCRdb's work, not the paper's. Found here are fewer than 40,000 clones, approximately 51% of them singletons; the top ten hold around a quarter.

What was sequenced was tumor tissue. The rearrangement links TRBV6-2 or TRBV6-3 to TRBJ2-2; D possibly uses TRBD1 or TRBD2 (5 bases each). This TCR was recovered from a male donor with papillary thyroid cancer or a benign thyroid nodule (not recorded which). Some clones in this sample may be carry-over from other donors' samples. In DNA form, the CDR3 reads TGTGCCAGCAGTTGGGGGTCTCTCACCGGGGAGCTGTTTTTT. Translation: CASSWGSLTGELFF.